This T cell receptor (beta chain) was captured in a study of blood T cell repertoires in COVID-19. Study background: Some COVID-19 samples were acute and others convalescent; all came from the United States, Italy and Spain. PBMCs, B-cell-depleted T cells, or T cells provided the cDNA or gDNA that made up the material.

J was trimmed by 0 bases and V by 6 bases; bases with no gene match: 5. Germline values: CDR1 SQVTM, CDR2 ANQGSEA. This CDR3 is built from 14 residues. Authors' methods: Estimation of nucleated cell counts was performed using reference gene primer amplification. Using immunoSEQ multiplex PCR, the repertoire was profiled, and TCRdb retains in-frame clones only, with some absent. V, J and clone size derive from that table, while D and trimming were established from the DNA sequence. Here the sample spans tens of thousands of clones, over 65% being singletons. The V call is TRBV29-1, the J call TRBJ1-3; 7 bases are shared with TRBD1. This clonotype originated in a woman in her 70s with acute or convalescent COVID-19. Source material: peripheral blood. The CDR3 nucleotides read TGCAGCGTCGAGACAGGGCCCTCTGGAAACACCATATATTTT. This gives the protein CSVETGPSGNTIYF. The whole variable domain, remainder taken from reference TRBV29-1 and TRBJ1-3, is SAVISQKPSRDICQRGTSLTIQCQVDSQVTMMFWYRQQPGQSLTLIATANQGSEATYESGFVIDKFPISRPNLTFSTLTVSNMSPEDSSIYLCSVETGPSGNTIYFGEGSWLTVV.